One T cell receptor (beta chain) is described in this entry. Antigen unknown. The table came from immunoSEQ multiplex PCR; TCRdb's copy has only in-frame clones and leaves some out. Seen here are 50,000 to 65,000 clones, 91% observed once, and the top ten hold about 9%. This sample stems from a study of OX40 agonist ivuxolimab in advanced cancers. Study information: Prior therapy, whether anti-PD-1, anti-PD-L1 or anti-CTLA-4, was allowed, and approximately 40% had some.

CDR1 is SNHLY and CDR2 is FYNNEI in the germline V gene. The CDR3 length is 14 residues. Trimming cost V 6 bases and J 4 bases; bases outside gene matches: 6. Broader study findings: At 0.1 to 3.0 mg/kg, clonal expansion of CD4+ and CD8+ blood T cells had occurred by week 6. The investigators did not determine what antigen specificity the expanded peripheral T cells had.

The material was CD4+ or CD8+ T cells sorted from blood, obtained in a trial of the OX40 agonist ivuxolimab. The chain links TRBV2 to TRBJ2-3, with 8 bases aligning to TRBD2. The TCR was taken from an adult with an advanced solid tumor such as melanoma, head and neck, liver or kidney cancer. CDR3 residues: CASSSLAGSDTQYF. In nucleotides, the CDR3 is TGTGCCAGCAGCTCCTTAGCGGGATCAGATACGCAGTATTTT.